This entry features one T cell receptor beta chain sequence. This CDR3 has 15 residues. V lost 1 base and J lost 5, with 15 bases in between. Germline V gene data show CDR1 as SGHRS and CDR2 as YFSETQ. This entry comes from a study of blood T cell repertoires in COVID-19. Study summary: The United States, Italy and Spain provided the acute and convalescent COVID-19 samples. Sources were T cells, B-cell-depleted T cells, or PBMCs; the material itself was cDNA or gDNA.

Methods used by the authors: Using reference gene primer amplification, nucleated cell counts were estimated. Sequencing used immunoSEQ multiplex PCR; TCRdb keeps in-frame clones, though not all of them. That table furnishes V, J and clone size, whereas the DNA furnished D and trimming. The table lists roughly 180,000 clones, approximately 80% of them singletons, with 5.5% to 7.5% in the top ten. The chain is built from TRBV5-1 and TRBJ1-1, with a tentative D call TRBD1 (6 bases). Sequenced input: peripheral blood. The clonotype originates from a human donor in a cohort sampled during active COVID-19. CDR3 in DNA: TGCGCCAGCAGCTTGATGACAGGCGAAGGGACTGAAGCTTTCTTT. Its translation is CASSLMTGEGTEAFF.